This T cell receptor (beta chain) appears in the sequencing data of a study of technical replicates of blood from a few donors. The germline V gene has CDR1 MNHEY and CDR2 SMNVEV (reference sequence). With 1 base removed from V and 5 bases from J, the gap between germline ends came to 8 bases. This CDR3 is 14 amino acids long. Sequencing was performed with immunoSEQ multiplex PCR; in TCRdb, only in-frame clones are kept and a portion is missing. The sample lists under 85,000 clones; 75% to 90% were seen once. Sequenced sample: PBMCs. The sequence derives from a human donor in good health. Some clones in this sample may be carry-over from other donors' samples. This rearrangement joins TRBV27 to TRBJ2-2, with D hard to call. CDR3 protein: CASSLFLQTGELFF. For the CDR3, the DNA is TGTGCCAGCAGTTTATTCCTGCAGACCGGGGAGCTGTTTTTT.